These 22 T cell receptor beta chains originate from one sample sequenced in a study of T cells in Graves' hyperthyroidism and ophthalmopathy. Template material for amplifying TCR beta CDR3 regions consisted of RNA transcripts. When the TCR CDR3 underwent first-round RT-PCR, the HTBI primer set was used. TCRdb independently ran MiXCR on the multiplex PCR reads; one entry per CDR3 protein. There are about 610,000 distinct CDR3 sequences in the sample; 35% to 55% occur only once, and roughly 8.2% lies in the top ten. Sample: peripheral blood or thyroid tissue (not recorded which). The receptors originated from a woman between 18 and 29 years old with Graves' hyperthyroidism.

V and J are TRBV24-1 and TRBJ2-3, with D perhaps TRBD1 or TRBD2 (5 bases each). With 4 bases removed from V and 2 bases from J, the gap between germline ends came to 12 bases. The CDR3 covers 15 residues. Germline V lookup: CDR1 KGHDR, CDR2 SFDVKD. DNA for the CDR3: TGTGCCACCAGTGACCACCGGGACCCCACAGATACGCAGTATTTT. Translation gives CATSDHRDPTDTQYF.

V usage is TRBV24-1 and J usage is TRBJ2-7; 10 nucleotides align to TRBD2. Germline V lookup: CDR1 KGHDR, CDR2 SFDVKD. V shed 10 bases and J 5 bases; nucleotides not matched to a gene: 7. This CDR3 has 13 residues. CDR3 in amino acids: CATIAGGPDEQYF. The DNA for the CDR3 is TGTGCCACAATAGCGGGAGGCCCAGACGAGCAGTACTTC.

CDR3: CASSPTGSSSGNTIYF. CDR3 coding DNA: TGTGCCAGCTCACCGACAGGGTCTTCCTCTGGAAACACCATATATTTT. J is TRBJ1-3 and V is TRBV25-1; 7 positions agree with TRBD1. Trimming cost V 8 bases and J 0 bases; bases outside gene matches: 10. The CDR3 covers 16 residues. The V gene's germline CDR1 is MGHDK and CDR2 SYGVNS.

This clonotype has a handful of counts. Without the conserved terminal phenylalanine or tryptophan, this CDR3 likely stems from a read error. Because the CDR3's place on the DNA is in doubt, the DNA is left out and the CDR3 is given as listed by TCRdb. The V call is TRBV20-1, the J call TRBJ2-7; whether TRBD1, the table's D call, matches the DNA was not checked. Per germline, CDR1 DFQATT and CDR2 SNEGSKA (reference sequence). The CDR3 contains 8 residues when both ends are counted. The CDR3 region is CSARSVAG.

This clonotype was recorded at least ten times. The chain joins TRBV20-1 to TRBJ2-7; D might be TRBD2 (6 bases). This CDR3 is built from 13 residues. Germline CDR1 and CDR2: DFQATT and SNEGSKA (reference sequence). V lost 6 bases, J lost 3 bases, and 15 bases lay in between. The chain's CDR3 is CSASRDSSYEQYF. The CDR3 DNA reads TGCAGTGCCAGCCGGGACTCCAGCTACGAGCAGTACTTC.

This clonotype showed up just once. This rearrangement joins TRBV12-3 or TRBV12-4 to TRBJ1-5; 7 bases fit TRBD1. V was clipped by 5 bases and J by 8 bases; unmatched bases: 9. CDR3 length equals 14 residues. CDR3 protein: CASSAGTDLKPQHF. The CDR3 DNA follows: TGTGCCAGCAGTGCCGGGACAGACCTGAAGCCCCAGCATTTT.

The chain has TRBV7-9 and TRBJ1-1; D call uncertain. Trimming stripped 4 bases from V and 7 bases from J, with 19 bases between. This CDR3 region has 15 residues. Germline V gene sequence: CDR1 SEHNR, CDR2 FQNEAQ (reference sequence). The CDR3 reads CASSSGLAVYNEAFF. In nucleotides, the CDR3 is TGTGCCAGCAGCTCCGGACTAGCGGTCTACAATGAAGCTTTCTTT.

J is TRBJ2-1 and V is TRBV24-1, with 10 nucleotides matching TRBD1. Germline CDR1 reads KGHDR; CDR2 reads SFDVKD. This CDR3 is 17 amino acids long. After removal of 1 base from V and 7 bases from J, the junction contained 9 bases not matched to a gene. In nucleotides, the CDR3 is TGTGCCACCAGTGATTTACTTCCGGGACAGGGGATTAATGAGCAGTTCTTC. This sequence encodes CATSDLLPGQGINEQFF.

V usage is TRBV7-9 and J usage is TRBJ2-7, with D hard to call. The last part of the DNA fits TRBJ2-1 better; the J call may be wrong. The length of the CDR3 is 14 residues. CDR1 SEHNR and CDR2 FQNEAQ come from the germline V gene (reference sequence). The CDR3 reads CASSFGHPDNEQFF. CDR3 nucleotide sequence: TGTGCCAGCAGCTTCGGGCACCCGGACAATGAGCAGTTCTTC.

The CDR3 spells CASSKQGASGSQETQYF. DNA of the CDR3: TGTGCCAGCAGCAAACAGGGGGCTAGCGGGTCCCAAGAGACCCAGTACTTC. The gene calls are TRBV25-1 and TRBJ2-5, with a tentative D call TRBD1 (9 bases). The V end was cut by 6 bases, the J end by 1 base, with 21 bases between. In germline, CDR1 is MGHDK, CDR2 SYGVNS. This CDR3 has 17 amino acids.

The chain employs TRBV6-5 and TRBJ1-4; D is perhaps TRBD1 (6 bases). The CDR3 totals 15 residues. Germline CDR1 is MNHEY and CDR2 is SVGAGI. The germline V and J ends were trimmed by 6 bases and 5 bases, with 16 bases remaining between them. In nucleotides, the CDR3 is TGTGCCAGCAGGGGGGCCGTACAGGGAAATGAAAAACTGTTTTTT. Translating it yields CASRGAVQGNEKLFF.

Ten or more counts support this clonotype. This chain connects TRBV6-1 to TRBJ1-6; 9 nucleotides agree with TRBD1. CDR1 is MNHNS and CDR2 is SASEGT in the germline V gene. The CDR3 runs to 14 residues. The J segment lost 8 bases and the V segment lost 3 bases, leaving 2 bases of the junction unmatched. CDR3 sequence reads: CASSEDRGYSPLHF. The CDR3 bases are TGTGCCAGCAGTGAGGACAGGGGTTATTCACCCCTCCACTTT.

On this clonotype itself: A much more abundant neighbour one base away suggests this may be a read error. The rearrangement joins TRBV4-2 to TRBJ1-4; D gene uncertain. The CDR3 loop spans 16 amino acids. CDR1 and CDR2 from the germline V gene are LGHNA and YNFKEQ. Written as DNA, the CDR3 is TGTGCCAGCAGCCAAGCATTCACGGCAACTAATGAAAAACTGGTTTTT. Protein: CASSQAFTATNEKLVF.

In DNA form, the CDR3 reads TGTGCCAGCAGCTTAGTAGGGGACAGGGCGGACGAGCATGGCTACACCTTC. Translated, it gives CASSLVGDRADEHGYTF. V is TRBV7-2 and J is TRBJ1-2, with 9 bases lining up with TRBD1. Per the germline V gene, CDR1 is SGHTA and CDR2 is FQGNSA. V trimming: 1 base; J trimming: 6 bases; junction bases outside the gene matches: 12. The CDR3 length is 17 residues.

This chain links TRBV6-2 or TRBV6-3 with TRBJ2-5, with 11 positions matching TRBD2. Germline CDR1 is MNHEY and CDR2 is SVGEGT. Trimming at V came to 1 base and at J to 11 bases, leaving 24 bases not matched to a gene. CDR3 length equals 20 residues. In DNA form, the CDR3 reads TGTGCCAGCAGTTACTTCGCCCCCGGGGGTAGCGGGAGGGCAGCAGATACGCAGTACTTC. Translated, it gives CASSYFAPGGSGRAADTQYF.

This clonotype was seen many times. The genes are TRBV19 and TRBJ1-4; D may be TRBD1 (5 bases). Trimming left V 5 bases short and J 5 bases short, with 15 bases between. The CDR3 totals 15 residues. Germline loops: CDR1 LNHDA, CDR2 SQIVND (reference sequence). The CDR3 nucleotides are TGTGCCAGTAGTCCACGGGGGAGGGAGAATGAAAAACTGTTTTTT. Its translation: CASSPRGRENEKLFF. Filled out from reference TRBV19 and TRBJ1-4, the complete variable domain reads DGGITQSPKYLFRKEGQNVTLSCEQNLNHDAMYWYRQDPGQGLRLIYYSQIVNDFQKGDIAEGYSVSREKKESFPLTVTSAQKNPTAFYLCASSPRGRENEKLFFGSGTQLSVL.

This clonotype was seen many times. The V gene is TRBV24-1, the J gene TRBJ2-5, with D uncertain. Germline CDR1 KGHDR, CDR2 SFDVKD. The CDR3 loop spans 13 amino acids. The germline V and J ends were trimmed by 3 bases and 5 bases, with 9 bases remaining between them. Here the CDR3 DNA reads TGTGCCACCAGTGATACCATTTCTGAGACCCAGTACTTC. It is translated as CATSDTISETQYF.

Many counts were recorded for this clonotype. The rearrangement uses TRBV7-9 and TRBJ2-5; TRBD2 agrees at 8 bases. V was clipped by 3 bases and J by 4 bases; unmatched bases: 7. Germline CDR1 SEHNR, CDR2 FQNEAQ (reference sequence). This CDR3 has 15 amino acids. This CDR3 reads CASSFGGGIGETQYF. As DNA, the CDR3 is TGTGCCAGCAGCTTCGGGGGGGGGATTGGAGAGACCCAGTACTTC.

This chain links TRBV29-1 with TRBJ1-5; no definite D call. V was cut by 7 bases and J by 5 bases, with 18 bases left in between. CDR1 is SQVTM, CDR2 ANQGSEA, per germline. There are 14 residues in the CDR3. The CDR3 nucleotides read TGCAGCGACACGCCGAGGCTGGTCGATCAGCCCCAGCATTTT. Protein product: CSDTPRLVDQPQHF.

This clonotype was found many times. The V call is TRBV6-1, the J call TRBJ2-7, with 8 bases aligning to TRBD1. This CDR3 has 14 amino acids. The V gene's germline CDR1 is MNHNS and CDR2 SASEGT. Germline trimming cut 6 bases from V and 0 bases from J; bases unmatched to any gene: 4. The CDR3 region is CASRLTGGSYEQYF. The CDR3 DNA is TGTGCCAGCAGGCTCACAGGGGGCTCCTACGAGCAGTACTTC.

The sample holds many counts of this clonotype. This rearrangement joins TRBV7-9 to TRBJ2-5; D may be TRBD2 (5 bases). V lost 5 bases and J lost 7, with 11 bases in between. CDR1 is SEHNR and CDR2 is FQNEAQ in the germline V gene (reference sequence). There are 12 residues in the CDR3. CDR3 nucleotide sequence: TGTGCCAGCAGCCCCGAAGGAGGGACCCAGTACTTC. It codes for CASSPEGGTQYF.

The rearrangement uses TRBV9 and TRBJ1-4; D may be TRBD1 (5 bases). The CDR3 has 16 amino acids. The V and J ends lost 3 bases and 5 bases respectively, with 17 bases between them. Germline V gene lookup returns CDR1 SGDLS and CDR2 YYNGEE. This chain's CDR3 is CASSAGLAAENEKLFF. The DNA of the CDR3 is TGTGCCAGCAGCGCGGGACTAGCGGCAGAGAATGAAAAACTGTTTTTT.